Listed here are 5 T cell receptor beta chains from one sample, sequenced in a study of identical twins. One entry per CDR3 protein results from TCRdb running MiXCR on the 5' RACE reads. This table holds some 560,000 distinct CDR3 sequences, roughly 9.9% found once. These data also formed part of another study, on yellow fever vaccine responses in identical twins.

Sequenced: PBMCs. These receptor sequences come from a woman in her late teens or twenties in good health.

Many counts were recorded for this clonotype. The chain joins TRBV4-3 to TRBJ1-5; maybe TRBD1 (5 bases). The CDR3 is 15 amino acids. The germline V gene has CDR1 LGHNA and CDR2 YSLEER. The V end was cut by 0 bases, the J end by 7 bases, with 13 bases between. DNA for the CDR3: TGCGCCAGCAGCCAAGATTCTCAGGGACGACAGCCCCAGCATTTT. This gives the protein CASSQDSQGRQPQHF.

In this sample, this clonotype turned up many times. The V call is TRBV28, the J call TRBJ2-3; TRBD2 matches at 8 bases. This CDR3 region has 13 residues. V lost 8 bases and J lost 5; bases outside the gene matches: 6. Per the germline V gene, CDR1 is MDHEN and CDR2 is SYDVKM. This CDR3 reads CASVKREKDTQYF. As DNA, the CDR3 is TGTGCCAGCGTTAAGCGGGAGAAAGATACGCAGTATTTT. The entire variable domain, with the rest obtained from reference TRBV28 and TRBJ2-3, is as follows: DVKVTQSSRYLVKRTGEKVFLECVQDMDHENMFWYRQDPGLGLRLIYFSYDVKMKEKGDIPEGYSVSREKKERFSLILESASTNQTSMYLCASVKREKDTQYFGPGTRLTVL.

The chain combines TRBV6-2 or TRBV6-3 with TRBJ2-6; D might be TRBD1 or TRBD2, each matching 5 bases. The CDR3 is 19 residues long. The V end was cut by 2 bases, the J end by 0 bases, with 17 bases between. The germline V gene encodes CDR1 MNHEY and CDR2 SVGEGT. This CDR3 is CASSYPGGRAISGANVLTF. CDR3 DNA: TGTGCCAGCAGTTACCCAGGAGGCAGGGCCATCTCTGGGGCCAACGTCCTGACTTTC.

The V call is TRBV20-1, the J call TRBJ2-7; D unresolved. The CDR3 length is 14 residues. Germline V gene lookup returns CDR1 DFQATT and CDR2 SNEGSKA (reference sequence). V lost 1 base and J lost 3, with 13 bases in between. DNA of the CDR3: TGCAGTGCTAGAGCCATTATGGCGAGCTACGAGCAGTACTTC. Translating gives CSARAIMASYEQYF.

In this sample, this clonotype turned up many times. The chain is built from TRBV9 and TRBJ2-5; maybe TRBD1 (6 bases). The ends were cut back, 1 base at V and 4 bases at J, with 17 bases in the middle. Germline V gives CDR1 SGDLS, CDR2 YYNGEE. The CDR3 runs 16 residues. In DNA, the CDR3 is TGTGCCAGCAGCGTAAGAGATACAGGGATATCAGAGACCCAGTACTTC. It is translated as CASSVRDTGISETQYF. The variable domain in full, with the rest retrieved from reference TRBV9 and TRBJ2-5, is DSGVTQTPKHLITATGQRVTLRCSPRSGDLSVYWYQQSLDQGLQFLIQYYNGEERAKGNILERFSAQQFPDLHSELNLSSLELGDSALYFCASSVRDTGISETQYFGPGTRLLVL.